This T cell receptor (beta chain) appears in the sequencing data of a study of T cells in localized non-small cell lung cancer. Points from the study as a whole: Clonality peaked in uninvolved adjacent lung rather than tumor.

A word on this clone: As yet, its antigen is unknown.

Clones were read by immunoSEQ multiplex PCR, and TCRdb kept only the in-frame ones, dropping some. Among roughly 48,000 clones, approximately 75% were seen once, and the ten largest hold approximately 16%. The CDR3 totals 14 residues. Losses at the gene ends were 6 bases for V and 4 bases for J; bases not matched to a gene: 7. CDR1 and CDR2 from the germline V gene are SGHNT and YYREEE (reference sequence). The V call is TRBV5-4, the J call TRBJ2-5; 9 bases map to TRBD2. The specimen comprised peripheral blood, sampled before any cancer treatment. The clonotype comes from a man aged 40 to 70 with stage I squamous cell lung carcinoma. The CDR3 loop reads CASTLWTSVETQYF. The DNA of the CDR3 is TGTGCCAGCACCCTCTGGACTAGCGTAGAGACCCAGTACTTC. Full variable domain (rest looked up from reference TRBV5-4 and TRBJ2-5): ETGVTQSPTHLIKTRGQQVTLRCSSQSGHNTVSWYQQALGQGPQFIFQYYREEENGRGNFPPRFSGLQFPNYSSELNVNALELDDSALYLCASTLWTSVETQYFGPGTRLLVL.